Each of the 5 T cell receptor beta chains below was sequenced from the same sample in a study of shared clonotypes between healthy human individuals. Produced via immunoSEQ multiplex PCR; TCRdb's table is partial and in-frame only. This table holds some 2.4 million clones, approximately 93% found once. The sequencing input was naive CD4+ T cells from PBMCs. Sample subset: CD45RA+ positively selected. The receptors derive from a young man in good health. Some clones in this sample may be carry-over from other donors' samples.

This rearrangement joins TRBV4-1 to TRBJ1-1, with 8 bases lining up with TRBD1. The CDR3 has 14 residues. Germline-derived CDR1 and CDR2 are MGHRA and YSYEKL. After removal of 4 bases from V and 11 bases from J, the junction contained 12 bases not matched to a gene. The CDR3 DNA is TGCGCCAGCAGCCGCCGGACAGGGTCCCGTGGTGCTTTCTTT. Its protein product is CASSRRTGSRGAFF.

CDR3 nucleotide sequence: TGCGCCAGCAGCGGTGGGTCGGAAAAATACAATGAGCAGTTCTTC. The encoded protein is CASSGGSEKYNEQFF. The chain links TRBV5-1 to TRBJ2-1; D gene uncertain. The CDR3 totals 15 residues. Germline-derived CDR1 and CDR2 are SGHRS and YFSETQ. V was trimmed by 4 bases and J by 4 bases, leaving 15 bases between them.

In its sample, this clone was seen a few times. The chain couples TRBV5-1 to TRBJ2-7, with 8 bases matching TRBD1. The CDR3 extends over 16 amino acids. The junction had 15 bases not matched to a gene; V was cut back by 6 bases and J by 4 bases. Per the germline V gene, CDR1 is SGHRS and CDR2 is YFSETQ. CDR3 loop: CASIISRPDRAYEQYF. Written as DNA, the CDR3 is TGCGCCAGCATAATAAGCCGTCCGGACAGGGCTTACGAGCAGTACTTC.

The V call is TRBV5-6, the J call TRBJ1-5; D is unresolved. This CDR3 comprises 14 residues. In germline, CDR1 is SGHDT, CDR2 YYEEEE. V was cut by 1 base and J by 5 bases, with 10 bases left in between. CDR3 nucleotides: TGTGCCAGCAGCTTGTTTTCGGGAGATCAGCCCCAGCATTTT. Protein: CASSLFSGDQPQHF.

The chain carries TRBV7-2 and TRBJ2-5; D is possibly TRBD1 or TRBD2 (6 bases each). The CDR3 covers 15 residues. Germline V gene data show CDR1 as SGHTA and CDR2 as FQGNSA. The germline V and J ends were trimmed by 1 base and 0 bases, with 9 bases remaining between them. The CDR3 nucleotides are TGTGCCAGCAGCTTAGTTAGGGGGGACCAAGAGACCCAGTACTTC. Its translation is CASSLVRGDQETQYF.